The 11 T cell receptor beta chains presented below share a single source sample, sequenced in a study of regulatory T cells in long-lasting Graves disease (dated by TCRdb to the early 2020s). Sample time point, as interpreted from the label and publication: newly diagnosed GD, antithyroid drugs for less than 3 months. RNA was extracted from PBMCs in TRIzol for both TCR sequencing and RNA sequencing. The library was prepared using multiplex PCR. The listed sequencing device is Illumina HiSeq 4000. To build TCR beta libraries, CDR3 regions were amplified by Arm-PCR using iRepertoire HTBI primers. Through fastp at Q25 and MiXCR, TCRdb rebuilt clones from the public reads, retaining in-frame beta chains. Each entry merges the rows of one CDR3 protein and shows their most common DNA and genes. The sample has 350,000 to 550,000 distinct CDR3 sequences on record, 16% of them singletons. Jointly, the top ten make up 20% to 25% of the sample.

This sample was also put to use in a study of T cells in Graves' hyperthyroidism and ophthalmopathy.

The sequences come from peripheral blood mononuclear cells (PBMCs), collected at new diagnosis, from a patient treated with antithyroid drugs. The receptors stem from a woman under 30 with Graves disease. Donor details come from another sample of the same person, matched by shared clones.

This clonotype was detected only a few times. The CDR3 sequence is CASTTGTAFNYGYTF. DNA for the CDR3: TGTGCCAGCACCACCGGGACAGCCTTTAACTATGGCTACACCTTC. V and J are TRBV12-3 or TRBV12-4 and TRBJ1-2; 7 bases line up with TRBD1. The CDR3 is made up of 15 amino acids. V lost 7 bases to trimming and J lost 1 base; unmatched junction nucleotides: 9.

As regards this clonotype: With a much larger clone just one base away, this may be a read error. The V and J genes are TRBV20-1 and TRBJ2-1; a weak D match, TRBD2 (6 bases). Per germline, CDR1 DFQATT and CDR2 SNEGSKA (reference sequence). The length of the CDR3 is 16 residues. Trimming cost V 3 bases and J 10 bases, with 25 bases left between them. In nucleotides, the CDR3 is TGCAGTGCTAGGGAGGGTACCGGGACGTTAGCCTACGAGCAGTTCTTC. Translated: CSAREGTGTLAYEQFF.

This clonotype was observed at least ten times. V gene TRBV20-1 combines with J gene TRBJ2-2, with TRBD2 identical over 10 bases. CDR3 size: 16 residues. Germline V gene sequence: CDR1 DFQATT, CDR2 SNEGSKA (reference sequence). V was clipped by 3 bases and J by 8 bases; unmatched bases: 12. The DNA for the CDR3 is TGCAGTGCTAGGCTTCCTAGCGGGAGTTACGTGGGGGAGCTGTTTTTT. This codes for CSARLPSGSYVGELFF.

Points on this clonotype: One end of the junction varies from germline; a read error may be responsible. The chain recombines TRBV7-3 with TRBJ2-1, with TRBD2 as a possible D gene (6 bases). Germline V CDR1 and CDR2: SGHTA, FQGTGA. CDR3 length equals 16 residues. In nucleotides, the CDR3 is TGTGCCAGCAGCTTAAGGGGCGGGATCTCCTACGATGAGCAGTTCTTC. It is translated as CASSLRGGISYDEQFF.

The table lists this clonotype with many counts. This chain uses TRBV10-1 with TRBJ2-2; D ambiguous. Germline V CDR1 and CDR2: WNHNN, SYGVQD (reference sequence). CDR3 length: 13 residues. Trimming took off 4 bases at V and 8 bases at J, with 11 bases between the two ends. CDR3 protein: CASSAADGGELFF. CDR3 nucleotides: TGCGCCAGCAGTGCGGCGGATGGTGGGGAGCTGTTTTTT.

This clonotype was seen ten or more times. The CDR3 DNA is TGTGCCAGCAGTGGGATACAGGGACCTAATGAAAAACTGTTTTTT. This codes for CASSGIQGPNEKLFF. J is TRBJ1-4 and V is TRBV28; TRBD1 might be the D (6 bases). This CDR3 region has 15 residues. The ends were cut back, 5 bases at V and 3 bases at J, with 13 bases in the middle. Germline V gene data show CDR1 as MDHEN and CDR2 as SYDVKM.

The table lists this clonotype with a few counts. V is TRBV5-6 and J is TRBJ2-5, with 8 bases identical to TRBD1. Trimming took 2 bases from V and 1 from J; bases not matched to a gene: 4. The germline V gene has CDR1 SGHDT and CDR2 YYEEEE. This CDR3 spans 15 amino acids. For the CDR3, the DNA is TGTGCCAGCAGCTTAAGGACAGGGACCCAAGAGACCCAGTACTTC. This sequence encodes CASSLRTGTQETQYF.

The sample holds a few counts of this clonotype. This could be a read error, since a much larger clone is one nucleotide away. This chain joins TRBV13 and TRBJ2-5, with a tentative D call TRBD2 (6 bases). The J call may be wrong; the DNA end is better matched by TRBJ2-1. In germline, CDR1 is PRHDT, CDR2 FYEKMQ (reference sequence). This CDR3 comprises 14 residues. The CDR3 nucleotides read TGTGCCAGCAGCTCAACCCTGGGAGGCTACGAGCAGTTCTTC. Protein product: CASSSTLGGYEQFF.

The chain's CDR3 is CATSDFRAGELPETQYF. The CDR3 coding sequence is TGTGCCACCAGTGATTTTAGAGCGGGAGAGCTCCCAGAGACCCAGTACTTC. The gene calls are TRBV24-1 and TRBJ2-5; the match to TRBD2 covers 8 bases. Germline V gene data show CDR1 as KGHDR and CDR2 as SFDVKD. Losses at the gene ends were 1 base for V and 4 bases for J; bases not matched to a gene: 10. The CDR3 covers 17 residues.

In its sample, this clonotype was seen many times. The chain is built from TRBV12-3 or TRBV12-4 and TRBJ2-1; no firm D call. V lost 5 bases to trimming and J lost 7 bases, with 3 bases between them. CDR3 length: 10 residues. CDR3 sequence reads: CASSGNEQFF. CDR3 in DNA: TGTGCCAGCAGTGGGAATGAGCAGTTCTTC.

The V gene is TRBV27, the J gene TRBJ2-2; TRBD1 is a possible D gene (6 bases). Germline V gene data show CDR1 as MNHEY and CDR2 as SMNVEV (reference sequence). This CDR3 spans 14 amino acids. V lost 6 bases and J lost 1, with 9 bases in between. The CDR3 DNA sequence: TGTGCCAGCAGGACAGGTTGGAACACCGGGGAGCTGTTTTTT. Its protein product is CASRTGWNTGELFF.